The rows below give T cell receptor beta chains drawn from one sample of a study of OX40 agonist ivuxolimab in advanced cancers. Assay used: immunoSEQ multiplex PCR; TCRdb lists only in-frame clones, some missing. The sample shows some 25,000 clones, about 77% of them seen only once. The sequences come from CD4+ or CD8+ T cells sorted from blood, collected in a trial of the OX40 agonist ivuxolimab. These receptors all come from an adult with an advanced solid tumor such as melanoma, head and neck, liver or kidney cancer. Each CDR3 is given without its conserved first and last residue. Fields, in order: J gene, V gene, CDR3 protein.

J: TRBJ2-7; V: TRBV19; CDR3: ASSRGQQGSVQY
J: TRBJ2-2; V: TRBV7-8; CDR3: ASAPRQMRATGELF
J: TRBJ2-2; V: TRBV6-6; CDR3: ASSSRDRNTGELF
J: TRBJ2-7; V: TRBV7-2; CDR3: ASRPPGQGSWEQY
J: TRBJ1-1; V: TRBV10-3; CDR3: AISERGRGDEAF
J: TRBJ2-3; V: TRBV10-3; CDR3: AISRDGSFTDTQY
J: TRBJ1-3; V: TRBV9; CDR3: ASSQDGTIY
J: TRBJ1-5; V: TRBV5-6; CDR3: ASSLKEGASGQPQH
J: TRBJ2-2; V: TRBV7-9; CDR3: ASSTLGGANTGELF
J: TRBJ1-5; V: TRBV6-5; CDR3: ASSRDRYNQPQH
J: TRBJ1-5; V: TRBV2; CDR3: ASSENSYQPQH
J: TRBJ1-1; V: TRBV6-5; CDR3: ASSQGTEAF
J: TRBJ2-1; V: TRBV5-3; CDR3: ARSPIAGGPIDEQF
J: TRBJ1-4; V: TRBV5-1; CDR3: ASSSRTGIGEKLF
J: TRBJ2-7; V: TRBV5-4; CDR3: ASRLTGDYYEQY
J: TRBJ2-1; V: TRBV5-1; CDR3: ASSTGKVTYNEQF
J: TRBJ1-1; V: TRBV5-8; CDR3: ASSLKVPNTEAF
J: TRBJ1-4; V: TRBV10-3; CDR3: AISEGQSNEKLF
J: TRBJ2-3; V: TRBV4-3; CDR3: ASSPGQTGDDTQY
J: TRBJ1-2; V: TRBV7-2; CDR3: ASSYQVGQGYGYT
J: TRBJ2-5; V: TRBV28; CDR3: ASSLYMGQGAGETQY
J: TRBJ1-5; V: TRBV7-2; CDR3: ASSIYQGLNQPQH
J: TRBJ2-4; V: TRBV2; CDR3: ASSGETKNIQY
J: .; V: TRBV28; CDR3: ASSLLGTGGDYEQY
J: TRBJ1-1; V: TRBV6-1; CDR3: ASSGGASAEAF
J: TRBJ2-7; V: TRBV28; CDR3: ASARQGSTYEQY
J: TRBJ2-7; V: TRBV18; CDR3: ASSPRGDRLSYEQY
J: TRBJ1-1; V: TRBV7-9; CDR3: ASSPENTEAF
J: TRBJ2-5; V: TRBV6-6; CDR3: ASSYFGGQETQY
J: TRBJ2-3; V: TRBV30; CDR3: AWSSLSGRAITQY
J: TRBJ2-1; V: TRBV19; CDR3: ASRLAEGQF
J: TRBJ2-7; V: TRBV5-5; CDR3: ASSASYEQY
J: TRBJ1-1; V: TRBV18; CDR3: ASSPGQGTRGTEAF
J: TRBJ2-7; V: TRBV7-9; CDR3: ASSLWGWGGGYEQY
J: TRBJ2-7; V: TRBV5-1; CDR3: ASSPFGSGLAGEQY
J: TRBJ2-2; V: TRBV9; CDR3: ASSVGGGNTGELF
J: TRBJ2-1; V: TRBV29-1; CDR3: SAGSGSYNEQF
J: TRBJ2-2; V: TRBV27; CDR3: ASSLRNTGELF
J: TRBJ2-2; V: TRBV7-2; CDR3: ASSSLPQNTGELF
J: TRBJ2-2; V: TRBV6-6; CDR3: ASSTGTANTGELF
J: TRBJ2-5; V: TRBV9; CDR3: ASSVGAGGLETQY
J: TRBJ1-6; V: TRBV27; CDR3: ASRLTGGSPLH